Listed here are 17 T cell receptor beta chains from one sample, sequenced in a study of CD8 T cells in Susac syndrome. Random-hexamer reverse transcription was applied to about 0.45 to 1 ug RNA. TCRdb used MiXCR to reprocess the immunoSEQ multiplex PCR reads, holding one entry per CDR3 protein. The sample has around 180,000 distinct CDR3 sequences; roughly 92% are singletons. The sequencing input was CD4+ T cells from PBMCs. The receptor source for this set is a human donor with multiple sclerosis.

The genes are TRBV28 and TRBJ2-7; D not certain. Germline CDR1 is MDHEN and CDR2 is SYDVKM. The CDR3 covers 12 residues. V was cut by 2 bases and J by 6 bases, with 8 bases left in between. The CDR3 region has the DNA TGTGCCAGCAGTTTAAGTACACTCGAGCAGTACTTC. Protein sequence: CASSLSTLEQYF.

The CDR3 region has the DNA TGCAGTGCTAGGGGGACTAGCGGGGCCTACAATGAGCAGTTCTTC. It specifies CSARGTSGAYNEQFF. This sequence joins TRBV20-1 and TRBJ2-1; 13 bases map to TRBD2. In germline, CDR1 is DFQATT, CDR2 SNEGSKA (reference sequence). J lost 2 bases, V lost 3 bases, and 1 base had no gene match. The CDR3 is 15 residues long.

The rearrangement joins TRBV5-1 to TRBJ2-6; possibly TRBD1 or TRBD2 for D (6 bases each). Per germline, CDR1 SGHRS and CDR2 YFSETQ. Trimming took off 6 bases at V and 0 bases at J, with 16 bases between the two ends. The CDR3 contains 17 residues. The DNA for the CDR3 is TGCGCCAGCACCCCGACAGGACTAACCTCTGGGGCCAACGTCCTGACTTTC. Its translation is CASTPTGLTSGANVLTF.

This clonotype was detected once. The V call is TRBV6-5, the J call TRBJ1-2; 8 bases align to TRBD1. Germline CDR1 and CDR2: MNHEY and SVGAGI. V lost 5 bases and J lost 8; bases outside the gene matches: 7. The length of the CDR3 is 13 residues. The CDR3 here is CASSPGGAGGYTF. The CDR3 coding sequence is TGTGCCAGCAGTCCAGGGGGCGCAGGGGGCTACACCTTC.

The chain is built from TRBV10-3 and TRBJ1-1; TRBD1 matches 10 bases. The trim removed 7 bases at V and 1 base at J, leaving 3 bases unmatched. The CDR3 is 14 residues long. Germline V gene data show CDR1 as ENHRY and CDR2 as SYGVKD. CDR3 amino acids: CAIKTGGWNTEAFF. The CDR3 DNA is TGTGCCATCAAGACAGGGGGCTGGAACACTGAAGCTTTCTTT.

V usage is TRBV14 and J usage is TRBJ2-3; tentative D call: TRBD1 (6 bases). The CDR3 has 16 amino acids. The V and J ends lost 4 bases and 2 bases respectively, with 16 bases between them. CDR1 is SGHDN, CDR2 FVKESK, per germline. The DNA of the CDR3 is TGTGCCAGCAGCCTGCTCTGGACAGAAAACACAGATACGCAGTATTTT. This codes for CASSLLWTENTDTQYF.

V usage is TRBV20-1 and J usage is TRBJ2-1; D perhaps matches TRBD1 (6 bases). Germline CDR1 DFQATT, CDR2 SNEGSKA (reference sequence). Trimming shortened V by 4 bases and J by 1 base, and 14 bases separated the two germline ends. The CDR3 runs to 15 residues. The CDR3 here is CSAILRTASYNEQFF. CDR3 nucleotides: TGCAGTGCTATCCTCCGGACAGCTTCCTACAATGAGCAGTTCTTC.

The rearrangement uses TRBV5-6 and TRBJ1-1; D possibly corresponds to TRBD1 (6 bases). Germline CDR1 SGHDT, CDR2 YYEEEE. V was cut by 5 bases and J by 2 bases, with 13 bases left in between. This CDR3 spans 14 amino acids. This CDR3 is CASSLTDRNTEAFF. CDR3 sequence (DNA): TGTGCCAGCAGTTTAACGGACAGAAACACTGAAGCTTTCTTT.

The chain is built from TRBV3-1 and TRBJ1-2; the match to TRBD1 covers 7 bases. The germline CDR1 and CDR2 sequences are LGHDT and YNNKEL (reference sequence). The CDR3 spans 13 residues. V shed 0 bases, J shed 10 bases, and the junction held 5 bases outside the gene matches. CDR3 DNA: TGTGCCAGCAGCCAAGATTATCAGGGGGACTACACCTTC. It is translated as CASSQDYQGDYTF.

The chain links TRBV7-2 to TRBJ2-1, with a possible D match to TRBD1 (6 bases). Germline-derived CDR1 and CDR2 are SGHTA and FQGNSA. V was trimmed by 1 base and J by 2 bases, leaving 12 bases between them. The CDR3 totals 16 residues. The CDR3 protein is CASSLDPGAPYNEQFF. The CDR3 nucleotides read TGTGCCAGCAGCTTAGACCCAGGGGCCCCCTACAATGAGCAGTTCTTC.

The J gene is TRBJ1-2, the V gene TRBV27, with 7 positions matching TRBD1. The length of the CDR3 is 13 residues. Germline V lookup: CDR1 MNHEY, CDR2 SMNVEV (reference sequence). J was trimmed by 3 bases and V by 10 bases; bases with no gene match: 8. For the CDR3, the DNA is TGTGCCATTAGAGGGGGCCGGGACTATGGCTACACCTTC. Its translation is CAIRGGRDYGYTF.

This clonotype has only one observation. This chain connects TRBV5-1 to TRBJ2-3; perhaps TRBD1 as D (6 bases). The ends were cut back, 5 bases at V and 2 bases at J, with 12 bases in the middle. Germline-derived CDR1 and CDR2 are SGHRS and YFSETQ. The length of the CDR3 is 14 residues. CDR3 amino acids: CASSTSGDTDTQYF. In DNA, the CDR3 is TGCGCCAGCAGTACGTCAGGGGACACAGATACGCAGTATTTT. Full variable domain (outside the CDR3, taken from reference TRBV5-1 and TRBJ2-3): KAGVTQTPRYLIKTRGQQVTLSCSPISGHRSVSWYQQTPGQGLQFLFEYFSETQRNKGNFPGRFSGRQFSNSRSEMNVSTLELGDSALYLCASSTSGDTDTQYFGPGTRLTVL.

The V and J genes are TRBV24-1 and TRBJ2-3; D gene unclear. V was clipped by 1 base and J by 6 bases, with 10 bases between them. CDR3 length equals 14 residues. Germline lookup yields CDR1 KGHDR and CDR2 SFDVKD. The CDR3, as DNA: TGTGCCACCAGTGATTTCGAAGTTTCGGATACGCAGTATTTT. It yields the protein CATSDFEVSDTQYF.

This sequence joins TRBV2 and TRBJ2-5; the D is unclear. The germline CDR1 and CDR2 sequences are SNHLY and FYNNEI. Trimming pared 0 bases from V and 2 bases from J, leaving 10 bases between. This CDR3 is 15 amino acids long. The CDR3, as DNA: TGTGCCAGCAGTGAAGCTCATGCGCTTCAAGAGACCCAGTACTTC. Translated, it gives CASSEAHALQETQYF.

The rearrangement uses TRBV20-1 and TRBJ2-3; D may be TRBD2 (6 bases). The V gene lost 6 bases and the J gene lost 5 bases, with 15 bases spanning the gap. The V gene's germline CDR1 is DFQATT and CDR2 SNEGSKA (reference sequence). This CDR3 has 13 residues. The CDR3 sequence: CSAFLRGKDTQYF. For the CDR3, the DNA is TGCAGTGCGTTCCTTCGGGGGAAAGATACGCAGTATTTT.

The chain carries TRBV9 and TRBJ2-3; no definite D call. The length of the CDR3 is 14 residues. The germline V and J ends were trimmed by 0 bases and 3 bases, with 8 bases remaining between them. Germline assignment: CDR1 SGDLS and CDR2 YYNGEE. CDR3 in DNA: TGTGCCAGCAGCGTAGAGGGTTATACAGATACGCAGTATTTT. Its translation: CASSVEGYTDTQYF.

CDR3 sequence reads: CASSLVQPETYEQYF. The CDR3 nucleotides are TGCGCCAGCAGCTTGGTTCAGCCAGAAACCTACGAGCAGTACTTC. The chain is built from TRBV5-1 and TRBJ2-7; D unclear. Trimming cost V 0 bases and J 2 bases, with 12 bases left between them. The length of the CDR3 is 15 residues. Germline V CDR1 and CDR2: SGHRS, YFSETQ.